These T cell receptor beta chains were read from a single sample in a study of OX40 agonist ivuxolimab in advanced cancers. Produced via immunoSEQ multiplex PCR; TCRdb's table is partial and in-frame only. Of 85,000 to 90,000 clones detected, more than 80% appear once; the ten largest clones hold approximately 0.22%. The sample consisted of CD4+ or CD8+ T cells sorted from blood, taken in a trial of the OX40 agonist ivuxolimab. The origin of the receptors is an adult with an advanced solid tumor such as melanoma, head and neck, liver or kidney cancer. The CDR3 runs from the conserved cysteine through the conserved F or W. A D gene is named only where the DNA matches it firmly. Expanded clones are given a class, and other clones once, few, many or no size at all.

>-|-|TRBV28|TRBJ2-3
TGTGCCAGCAGGATGCAGGGGACAGATACGCAGTATTTT
CASRMQGTDTQYF
>-|-|TRBV11-2|TRBJ2-1
TGTGCCAGCAGCTTTTACTATGGAGGTGGCAATGAGCAGTTCTTC
CASSFYYGGGNEQFF
>-|TRBD2|TRBV25-1|TRBJ2-1
TGTGCCAGCAGTGGGACTAGCGGGAGGCACAATGAGCAGTTCTTC
CASSGTSGRHNEQFF
>-|TRBD2|TRBV30|TRBJ2-1
TGTGCCTGTACGGGACTAGCGGAGAACAATGAGCAGTTCTTC
CACTGLAENNEQFF
>-|-|TRBV6-5|TRBJ1-5
TGTGCCAGCAGTTCCACCGACAGGTTTAAGCCCCAGCATTTT
CASSSTDRFKPQHF
>-|-|TRBV4-2|TRBJ2-1
TGTGCCAGCAGCCGCCAACAGGTGGGGCTCGGCAATGAGCAGTTCTTC
CASSRQQVGLGNEQFF
>once|TRBD2|TRBV7-2|TRBJ2-5
TGTGCCAGCAGCTTAGAGTCGCTAGCGGGACGGGAGACCCAGTACTTC
CASSLESLAGRETQYF
>-|-|TRBV20-1|TRBJ2-7
TGCAGTGCTAGAGTAGTTGGTGGGCAGTACTTC
CSARVVGGQYF
>few|TRBD1|TRBV11-2|TRBJ1-6
TGTGCCAGCAGCTTACCGGGACAGGGGGATTCACCCCTCCACTTT
CASSLPGQGDSPLHF
>-|TRBD2|TRBV7-9|TRBJ2-1
TGTGCCAGCAGCTTAGCACCCGGGACTAGCGGGACCCATGAGCAGTTCTTC
CASSLAPGTSGTHEQFF
>-|-|TRBV5-1|TRBJ2-1
TGCGCCAGCAGTTCCGGACCCTCGAGCTCCTACAATGAGCAGTTCTTC
CASSSGPSSSYNEQFF
>-|-|TRBV5-1|TRBJ2-5
TGCGCCAGCAGCTGGACAGTCCAAGAGACCCAGTACTTC
CASSWTVQETQYF
>once|-|TRBV5-6|TRBJ2-4
TGTGCCAGCAGCTTGAGACATATGGCCAAAAACATTCAGTACTTC
CASSLRHMAKNIQYF
>-|-|TRBV10-3|TRBJ2-3
TGTGCCATCAATCGAGGGGCAGGAACAGATACGCAGTATTTT
CAINRGAGTDTQYF
>once|-|TRBV4-2|TRBJ2-1
TGTGCCAGCAGCCAAGGAACCGTCGCGGAGCAGTTCTTC
CASSQGTVAEQFF
>-|TRBD1|TRBV30|TRBJ1-1
TGTGCCTGGAGTCAAGACAGGGGTAAAGCTTTCTTT
CAWSQDRGKAFF
>-|-|TRBV5-1|TRBJ2-2
TGCGCCAGCAGGAGGGGGGACACCGGGGAGCTGTTTTTT
CASRRGDTGELFF
>-|-|TRBV5-1|TRBJ1-1
TGCGCCAGCAGCTTGGCGGCTGCGAACACTGAAGCTTTCTTT
CASSLAAANTEAFF
>-|-|TRBV25-1|TRBJ2-1
TGTGCCAGCAGTGATTCTCAGGGTCTAGCGAATGAGCAGTTCTTC
CASSDSQGLANEQFF
>-|-|TRBV5-4|TRBJ2-1
TGTGCCAGCAGCCAAGTAGGGACCTACAATGAGCAGTTCTTC
CASSQVGTYNEQFF
>-|TRBD1|TRBV7-2|TRBJ1-4
TGTGCCAGCAGCTTACAGGGGGAGGTTGAAAAACTGTTTTTT
CASSLQGEVEKLFF
>-|TRBD2|TRBV28|TRBJ2-2
TGTGCCAGCACTTACCCTCTAGCGGAGCGGTGGGACACCGGGGAGCTGTTTTTT
CASTYPLAERWDTGELFF
>-|-|TRBV25-1|TRBJ1-1
TGTGCCAGCAGTGGGTACACTGAAGCTTTCTTT
CASSGYTEAFF
>-|-|TRBV20-1|TRBJ2-5
TGCAGTGCTGCCCGCGGGGAGACCCAGTACTTC
CSAARGETQYF
>-|TRBD1|TRBV7-2|TRBJ1-5
TGTGCCAGCAGCTTAGGCGGACAGGGCTATCAGCCCCAGCATTTT
CASSLGGQGYQPQHF
>-|TRBD1|TRBV2|TRBJ1-5
TGTGCCAGCAGTGAACTCAGGGGGGGTGGCAATCAGCCCCAGCATTTT
CASSELRGGGNQPQHF
>-|TRBD1|TRBV25-1|TRBJ2-3
TGTGCCAGCAGTGACCGAAGACAGGGGGCAACAGATACGCAGTATTTT
CASSDRRQGATDTQYF
>once|TRBD2|TRBV18|TRBJ2-3
TGTGCCAGCTCCGCCTCTAGCGGGGGTGCAGATACGCAGTATTTT
CASSASSGGADTQYF
>-|TRBD2|TRBV7-3|TRBJ2-3
TGTGCCAGCAGCTCCGGACTAGCGGTAACTGTAGATACGCAGTATTTT
CASSSGLAVTVDTQYF
>-|TRBD1|TRBV29-1|TRBJ2-5
TGCAGCGTAAACAGGGGCACAGAGACCCAGTACTTC
CSVNRGTETQYF
>-|TRBD1|TRBV6-4|TRBJ1-5
TGTGCCAGCACCCTGCGACAGGGACGTCCCCATCAGCCCCAGCATTTT
CASTLRQGRPHQPQHF
>-|TRBD1|TRBV4-2|TRBJ1-1
TGTGCCAGCAGCCAAGATCCGAACAGGGGAACGGCTGAAGCTTTCTTT
CASSQDPNRGTAEAFF
>-|-|TRBV7-2|TRBJ2-1
TGTGCCAGCAGCTTAGTTGGGGGTAATGAGCAGTTCTTC
CASSLVGGNEQFF
>-|TRBD2|TRBV5-1|TRBJ2-2
TGCGCCAGCATTCCGGGACTAGCGGGAACCGGGGAGCTGTTTTTT
CASIPGLAGTGELFF
>-|-|TRBV11-2|TRBJ1-3
TGTGCCAGCAGCTTAGGTCCAACGGGTCGAAACACCATATATTTT
CASSLGPTGRNTIYF
>-|TRBD1|TRBV19|TRBJ2-1
TGTGCCAGTAGTATGGGCCAGGGGGTTTTTCGGGGAAGTGAGCAGTTCTTC
CASSMGQGVFRGSEQFF
>few|-|TRBV5-4|TRBJ1-1
TGTGCCAGCAGGTCAAGGGGGTTACCTGAAGCTTTCTTT
CASRSRGLPEAFF
>-|TRBD1|TRBV5-1|TRBJ2-3
TGCGCCAGCAGCTTGTCCGACAGGGGGTCAGATACGCAGTATTTT
CASSLSDRGSDTQYF
>-|-|TRBV2|TRBJ1-6
TGTGCCAGCAGTGAAGAGTCAGGAGGGAACAATTCACCCCTCCACTTT
CASSEESGGNNSPLHF
>-|TRBD2|TRBV2|TRBJ2-1
TGTGCCAGCAGAAGGACTAGCGGGAGGGCCTCGGATGAGCAGTTCTTC
CASRRTSGRASDEQFF
>-|TRBD1|TRBV29-1|TRBJ1-2
TGCAGCGTTGAAGATCCGGGGACAGGGTATGGCTACACCTTC
CSVEDPGTGYGYTF
>-|TRBD1|TRBV28|TRBJ1-1
TGTGCCAGCAGCCTCGGACAGGGTGAAGCTTTCTTT
CASSLGQGEAFF
>-|-|TRBV11-3|TRBJ2-3
TGTGCCAGCAGCTTAGGTCGCAGGGTCACAGATACGCAGTATTTT
CASSLGRRVTDTQYF
>-|-|TRBV7-9|TRBJ1-1
TGTGCCAGCAGCCTACAGAACACTGAAGCTTTCTTT
CASSLQNTEAFF
>-|-|TRBV7-2|TRBJ2-3
TGTGCCAGCAGCCAACTACGCCATACGCAGTATTTT
CASSQLRHTQYF
>-|TRBD2|TRBV28|TRBJ2-5
TGTGCCAGCAGCCGGACGATTAGCGGGAGCCAGACCCAGTACTTC
CASSRTISGSQTQYF
>-|-|TRBV29-1|TRBJ2-3
TGCAGCGTTGAAGAAGGGCAGGGCGCAGATACGCAGTATTTT
CSVEEGQGADTQYF